This T cell receptor beta chain was identified in a study of T cells in Graves' hyperthyroidism and ophthalmopathy (dated by TCRdb to the late 2010s). At the level of the whole study: Peripheral blood was sampled at the time of initial diagnosis, prior to any treatment. The study also compared thyroid tissue and blood T-cell repertoires from five or six Graves' hyperthyroidism patients. The approximately 95 discovery patients were divided at random into training and test sets in a 7:3 ratio. Prospective prediction of ophthalmopathy was tested in an independent validation cohort of approximately 19 hyperthyroidism patients and 15 to 17 patients who later progressed to ophthalmopathy. After blood sampling, hyperthyroidism patients were treated with methimazole at a starting dose of 30 mg daily, and ophthalmopathy patients were treated with high-dose intravenous methylprednisolone. To identify distinguishing TCR V-J signatures, a discovery cohort of around 98 patients was used, comprising 43 with Graves' ophthalmopathy and around 60 with stable Graves' hyperthyroidism. The paper reports TCR Vbeta CDR3 sequencing of over 120 peripheral blood samples: approximately 41 ophthalmopathy, some 80 hyperthyroidism and around 17 progressor patients. Study-wide conclusions, independent of this receptor: In validation, the model predicted progression to ophthalmopathy a median of 6.5 months before onset, with roughly 68% sensitivity and about 75% specificity. Ophthalmopathy was separated from stable hyperthyroidism by a 13 V-J signature model, with about 88% sensitivity and roughly 84% specificity obtained in cross-validation and 80%/75% obtained in testing. No statistical method was used to fix the sample size in advance, and group allocation was not hidden from the investigators. Most expanded thyroid clonotypes (frequency above 0.001) were also detected in blood, a finding suggesting that blood repertoires may reflect thyroid immune responses.

This clonotype was seen many times. Its antigen is still unknown. No qualities accompany the bases; no much larger clone lies one base away. The TCR beta CDR3 regions were amplified from the RNA transcripts. The TCR CDR3 was subjected to a first round of RT-PCR using the HTBI primer set and the Qiagen OneStep RT-PCR kit. Libraries were constructed in a second round of multiplex PCR, after which size selection and purification were carried out. Libraries were sequenced paired-end with 100 bp reads on an Illumina HiSeq2000. Per the original workflow: Raw data were processed with SOAPnuke, discarding reads with adapters, uncalled bases, mean Phred below 15, or no exact constant-primer or identifier match. High-quality paired reads were merged with COPE v1.2.5, and unique nucleotide sequences were defined as clonotypes. MiTCR v1.1 was used to align clonotypes to the IMGT TRBV, TRBD and TRBJ reference segments. The analysis was restricted to V-J combinations with a frequency above 0.0001, which together covered about 99% of the repertoires. The TCS score was defined as the ratio of F50 (clonal expansion) to E x V (chaos), calculated using BLOSUM62-based TCRdist between CDR3 peptides within each V-J. Welch's t-statistics and random forest reduced 450 to 600 V-J features to 13, which were used in a naive Bayes classifier (R e1071). TCRdb reworked the public reads: Q25 trimming with fastp, MiXCR clone assembly, productive beta chains retained. One record per CDR3 amino acid sequence lists the most common genes and DNA. These V and J calls rely on TCRdb rather than the paper's analysis. The sample yields some 770,000 distinct CDR3 sequences; about 17% were counted once. The ten most abundant clones make up 8.4% of the sample.

Graves' hyperthyroidism was defined as stable when no progression to ophthalmopathy occurred over 18 months of follow-up. The hyperthyroidism patients were between 18 and 65 years old and newly diagnosed, with a disease duration of less than 2 months. Any patient with an uncontrolled infection, another autoimmune disease, pregnancy or lactation was excluded. Diagnoses were based on clinical symptoms, serum thyroxine and TRAb, thyroid ultrasound and orbital computed tomography. PBMCs were separated from roughly 9.6 ml of fresh peripheral blood using Ficoll-Paque density gradient centrifugation. Total RNA was extracted with Trizol reagent, and quality was checked on an Agilent 2100 Bioanalyzer. The CDR3 sequence holds 16 residues, the cysteine and phenylalanine included. This entry keeps only the CDR3 DNA: 48 bases, framed from base 1. The germline V gene (reference sequence) yields MNHEY for CDR1 and SMNVEV for CDR2. From V the trimming removes 5 bases and from J it removes 7 bases, while the gene matches leave 12 bases of the junction unaccounted for.

The material sequenced was blood. The rearrangement joined TRBV27 to TRBJ1-2; 11 of the junction bases match TRBD1. The receptor was isolated from a man between 18 and 35 years old with Graves' hyperthyroidism. The CDR3 in this case is CASSLFLGQGEGGYTF. The DNA reads as follows: TGTGCCAGCAGTCTATTCTTGGGACAGGGGGAGGGTGGCTACACCTTC.